The text below deals with one TCR beta chain. Its specificity is unknown. From the RT-PCR reads, TCRdb called clonotypes with MiXCR, one entry per CDR3 protein. The sample holds hundreds of thousands of distinct CDR3 sequences, roughly 15% seen once. The sample comes from a study of response to subunit inactivated influenza vaccine. General study findings and limits: Authors proposed each seasonal influenza vaccination draws in few new T cells.

The TCR sequence derives from a man aged 45 to 65 who received an inactivated influenza vaccine. Sample: PBMCs from blood, taken about 14 days before vaccination.

The CDR3 DNA reads TGTGCCAGCAGCTTAAATCGGGTATCAGATACGCAGTATTTT. Translated: CASSLNRVSDTQYF. The chain couples TRBV7-2 to TRBJ2-3; D uncertain. The CDR3 loop spans 14 amino acids. With 2 bases removed from V and 4 bases from J, the gap between germline ends came to 10 bases. Germline values: CDR1 SGHTA, CDR2 FQGNSA. The whole variable domain, remainder taken from reference TRBV7-2 and TRBJ2-3, is GAGVSQSPSNKVTEKGKDVELRCDPISGHTALYWYRQSLGQGLEFLIYFQGNSAPDKSGLPSDRFSAERTGGSVSTLTIQRTQQEDSAVYLCASSLNRVSDTQYFGPGTRLTVL.